Below are 9 T cell receptor beta chains sequenced from a single sample in a study of T cell responses to AZD1222 COVID-19 vaccine. Here immunoSEQ multiplex PCR was the method, and the copy in TCRdb shows in-frame clones only, minus some. The sample holds under 140,000 clones, 85% to 95% seen once. The input for sequencing was peripheral blood, taken on day 0 of AZD1222 vaccination. Receptors were obtained from an adult in good health.

The chain links TRBV30 to TRBJ1-4; 7 nucleotides line up with TRBD1. Germline V gene sequence: CDR1 GTSNPN, CDR2 SVGIG (reference sequence). The CDR3 runs 14 residues. The V and J ends lost 3 bases and 3 bases, in that order; junction bases with no gene match: 4. The CDR3 bases are TGTGCCTGGAGGTCCGGGACAGCTAATGAAAAACTGTTTTTT. This translates into CAWRSGTANEKLFF.

This chain joins TRBV10-3 and TRBJ1-1; D remains unclear. Germline values: CDR1 ENHRY, CDR2 SYGVKD. The ends were cut back, 10 bases at V and 1 base at J, with 13 bases in the middle. The CDR3 covers 13 residues. CDR3 bases: TGTGCCACTGGGAAAACAGCGAACACTGAAGCTTTCTTT. This translates into CATGKTANTEAFF.

J is TRBJ2-3 and V is TRBV5-1; no clear D gene. This CDR3 is built from 13 residues. From germline, CDR1 is SGHRS and CDR2 YFSETQ. The ends were cut back, 2 bases at V and 1 base at J, with 5 bases in the middle. The CDR3 bases are TGCGCCAGCAGCTTAGGCCGCACAGATACGCAGTATTTT. This encodes CASSLGRTDTQYF.

This sequence joins TRBV4-1 and TRBJ2-3, with D perhaps matching TRBD1 (5 bases). Per the germline V gene, CDR1 is MGHRA and CDR2 is YSYEKL. The CDR3 is made up of 15 amino acids. V lost 4 bases to trimming and J lost 5 bases, with 16 bases between them. The CDR3 sequence: CASSPGQARGDTQYF. The CDR3 bases are TGCGCCAGCAGCCCTGGGCAGGCTAGGGGAGATACGCAGTATTTT.

This rearrangement joins TRBV7-2 to TRBJ2-7, with 8 bases identical to TRBD1. J gave up 3 bases and V 5 bases, and 12 bases lay outside the gene matches. This CDR3 is built from 16 residues. The germline V gene encodes CDR1 SGHTA and CDR2 FQGNSA. Here the CDR3 DNA reads TGTGCCAGCAGCCTCGCCGGGACAGGTTCAGGCTACGAGCAGTACTTC. Its protein product is CASSLAGTGSGYEQYF.

V gene TRBV24-1 combines with J gene TRBJ2-1; 7 bases fit TRBD1. Germline trimming cut 6 bases from V and 2 bases from J; bases unmatched to any gene: 3. The CDR3 is 14 amino acids. CDR1 and CDR2 from the germline V gene are KGHDR and SFDVKD. As DNA, the CDR3 is TGTGCCACCAGTTTACAGGGGACCTACAATGAGCAGTTCTTC. Protein product: CATSLQGTYNEQFF.

This chain links TRBV7-8 with TRBJ1-2, with 7 bases matching TRBD1. The V gene end was trimmed by 5 bases and the J gene end by 4 bases; junction bases not matched to a gene: 13. The CDR3 loop spans 16 amino acids. Germline assignment: CDR1 SGHVS and CDR2 FQNEAQ. CDR3 region: CASSPREVGTAYGYTF. The CDR3 DNA reads as TGTGCCAGCAGCCCCCGTGAAGTGGGGACAGCCTATGGCTACACCTTC.

V gene TRBV5-1 combines with J gene TRBJ2-5; D is undetermined. This CDR3 has 14 amino acids. Trimming removed 2 bases from V and 1 base from J, with 9 bases in between. Germline V gene sequence: CDR1 SGHRS, CDR2 YFSETQ. The CDR3 DNA reads as TGCGCCAGCAGCTTTTCCTCTATCCAAGAGACCCAGTACTTC. This codes for CASSFSSIQETQYF.

The J gene is TRBJ2-1, the V gene TRBV9; D possibly matches TRBD1 or TRBD2 (6 bases each). Germline V lookup: CDR1 SGDLS, CDR2 YYNGEE. V was clipped by 3 bases and J by 8 bases, with 18 bases between them. This CDR3 has 15 amino acids. The CDR3 loop reads CASSGWGALGDEQFF. Written as DNA, the CDR3 is TGTGCCAGCAGCGGGTGGGGGGCCCTTGGAGATGAGCAGTTCTTC.